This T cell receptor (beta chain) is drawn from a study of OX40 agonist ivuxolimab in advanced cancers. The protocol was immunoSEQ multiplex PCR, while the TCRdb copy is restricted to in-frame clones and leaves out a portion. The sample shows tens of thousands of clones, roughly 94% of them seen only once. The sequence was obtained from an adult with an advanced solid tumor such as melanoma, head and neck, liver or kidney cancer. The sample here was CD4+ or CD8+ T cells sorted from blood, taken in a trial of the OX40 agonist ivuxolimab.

The CDR3 loop is CASSQTGLSNQPQHF. CDR3 nucleotide sequence: TGTGCCAGCAGTCAAACAGGGTTGAGCAATCAGCCCCAGCATTTT. The rearrangement joins TRBV25-1 to TRBJ1-5, with D possibly TRBD1 on 6 matching bases. Trimming pared 5 bases from V and 1 base from J, leaving 12 bases between. The germline gives CDR1 MGHDK, CDR2 SYGVNS. The CDR3 is 15 amino acids.